These 17 T cell receptor beta chains came from one sample sequenced in a study of shared clonotypes between healthy human individuals. TCRdb's copy holds only in-frame clones and misses some; the assay was immunoSEQ multiplex PCR. The repertoire holds 2.3 million or so clones, with approximately 93% as singletons. Sample: naive CD4+ T cells from PBMCs. Subset denoted: CD45RA+ positively selected. Source of these receptors: a man aged 18 to 29 in good health. Some clones in this sample may be carry-over from other donors' samples.

The chain uses TRBV5-4 and TRBJ2-5, with D possibly TRBD2 on 6 matching bases. The V end lost 6 bases, the J end lost 0 bases, and 9 bases lay between the germline ends. Germline lookup yields CDR1 SGHNT and CDR2 YYREEE (reference sequence). The CDR3 extends over 13 amino acids. In DNA, the CDR3 is TGTGCCAGCAACCGGGACTACCAAGAGACCCAGTACTTC. It translates to CASNRDYQETQYF.

V gene TRBV5-1 combines with J gene TRBJ2-1; 7 nucleotides line up with TRBD1. J gave up 7 bases and V 1 base, and 11 bases lay outside the gene matches. This CDR3 is 16 amino acids long. Germline V gives CDR1 SGHRS, CDR2 YFSETQ. This CDR3 is CASSLSRASRGNEQFF. CDR3 nucleotides: TGCGCCAGCAGCTTGTCCCGGGCAAGCAGGGGGAATGAGCAGTTCTTC.

This chain links TRBV5-8 with TRBJ2-7; tentatively, D is TRBD1 or TRBD2 (5 bases each). CDR3 length: 14 residues. The germline CDR1 and CDR2 sequences are SGHTS and YDEGEE. The V end lost 0 bases, the J end lost 7 bases, and 14 bases lay between the germline ends. The CDR3 spells CASSLAGGGREQYF. CDR3 DNA: TGTGCCAGCAGCTTGGCCGGTGGGGGACGGGAGCAGTACTTC. The whole variable domain, remainder taken from reference TRBV5-8 and TRBJ2-7, is EAGVTQSPTHLIKTRGQQATLRCSPISGHTSVYWYQQALGLGLQFLLWYDEGEERNRGNFPPRFSGRQFPNYSSELNVNALELEDSALYLCASSLAGGGREQYFGPGTRLTVT.

The chain recombines TRBV5-1 with TRBJ2-1, with 7 bases identical to TRBD1. Germline loops: CDR1 SGHRS, CDR2 YFSETQ. V shed 3 bases, J shed 1 base, and the junction held 4 bases outside the gene matches. CDR3 size: 15 residues. The DNA for the CDR3 is TGCGCCAGCAGCTCGGGACAGAGGTCCTACAATGAGCAGTTCTTC. Its translation is CASSSGQRSYNEQFF. Together with reference TRBV5-1 and TRBJ2-1, the CDR3 gives the full variable domain: KAGVTQTPRYLIKTRGQQVTLSCSPISGHRSVSWYQQTPGQGLQFLFEYFSETQRNKGNFPGRFSGRQFSNSRSEMNVSTLELGDSALYLCASSSGQRSYNEQFFGPGTRLTVL.

The chain links TRBV27 to TRBJ2-7; 7 nucleotides agree with TRBD2. Germline values: CDR1 MNHEY, CDR2 SMNVEV (reference sequence). The junction had 3 bases not matched to a gene; V was cut back by 1 base and J by 0 bases. The CDR3 is made up of 15 amino acids. The CDR3 loop is CASSLWGGSSYEQYF. Here the CDR3 DNA reads TGTGCCAGCAGTTTATGGGGGGGTTCCTCCTACGAGCAGTACTTC.

With respect to this clone: Other nucleotide sequences in the sample specify the same CDR3. The chain carries TRBV6-6 and TRBJ2-3, with no clear D. CDR1 is MNHNY and CDR2 is SVGAGI in the germline V gene (reference sequence). This CDR3 is built from 14 residues. V shed 2 bases and J shed 0 bases, with 6 bases lying between them. The CDR3 here is CASSYGVSTDTQYF. The CDR3 bases are TGTGCCAGCAGTTACGGGGTTAGCACAGATACGCAGTATTTT.

The chain joins TRBV5-1 to TRBJ2-1, with D possibly matching TRBD1 (5 bases). The CDR3 consists of 15 residues. Deletions cut 0 bases from V and 7 bases from J, with 14 bases between. Germline CDR1 SGHRS, CDR2 YFSETQ. CDR3 DNA: TGCGCCAGCAGCTTGGGGGGCAGCTTTTTGAATGAGCAGTTCTTC. It yields the protein CASSLGGSFLNEQFF.

The gene calls are TRBV5-1 and TRBJ1-1; TRBD1 matches at 7 bases. The CDR3 spans 15 residues. Trimming cost V 4 bases and J 3 bases; bases outside gene matches: 9. Germline V gene lookup returns CDR1 SGHRS and CDR2 YFSETQ. The CDR3 bases are TGCGCCAGCAGCGGGACCAGGACAGGCTACACTGAAGCTTTCTTT. Its protein product is CASSGTRTGYTEAFF.

The genes are TRBV7-3 and TRBJ1-1; no clear D gene. Germline V gene sequence: CDR1 SGHTA, CDR2 FQGTGA. The CDR3 extends over 16 amino acids. V was pared by 1 base and J by 0 bases, with 12 bases between. CDR3 sequence: CASSLSHLDVNTEAFF. The CDR3 DNA follows: TGTGCCAGCAGCTTAAGTCACTTGGATGTGAACACTGAAGCTTTCTTT.

CDR3: CASRPLGETQYF. The CDR3 DNA reads TGTGCCAGCAGGCCCCTGGGGGAGACCCAGTACTTC. This rearrangement joins TRBV7-2 to TRBJ2-5; D remains unclear. Per germline, CDR1 SGHTA and CDR2 FQGNSA. With 6 bases removed from V and 5 bases from J, the gap between germline ends came to 10 bases. The CDR3 contains 12 residues.

This clone was recorded once. This rearrangement joins TRBV6-5 to TRBJ2-7; possibly TRBD1 for D (6 bases). This CDR3 spans 14 amino acids. The germline V gene encodes CDR1 MNHEY and CDR2 SVGAGI. The germline V and J ends were trimmed by 5 bases and 2 bases, with 13 bases remaining between them. In nucleotides, the CDR3 is TGTGCCAGCAGTCGTCAGGGGTTCGCCTACGAGCAGTACTTC. Protein sequence: CASSRQGFAYEQYF.

This sequence joins TRBV7-2 and TRBJ1-1; 8 bases fit TRBD1. Germline lookup yields CDR1 SGHTA and CDR2 FQGNSA. The J segment lost 0 bases and the V segment lost 4 bases, leaving 4 bases of the junction unmatched. The CDR3 consists of 15 residues. The CDR3 coding sequence is TGTGCCAGCAGCTCCCGGGACAGGCTGAACACTGAAGCTTTCTTT. The encoded protein is CASSSRDRLNTEAFF.

The chain has TRBV7-9 and TRBJ2-4; tentative D call: TRBD2 (6 bases). The CDR3 spans 18 residues. The V end lost 6 bases, the J end lost 0 bases, and 21 bases lay between the germline ends. The germline CDR1 and CDR2 sequences are SEHNR and FQNEAQ (reference sequence). The CDR3 coding sequence is TGTGCCAGCAGTTTTGTGCGGGACTTTCATCTAGCCAAAAACATTCAGTACTTC. Amino acid sequence: CASSFVRDFHLAKNIQYF.

V and J are TRBV7-2 and TRBJ2-1; maybe TRBD1 (5 bases). The V end lost 5 bases, the J end lost 2 bases, and 22 bases lay between the germline ends. Looked up from germline, CDR1 is SGHTA and CDR2 is FQGNSA. The length of the CDR3 is 18 residues. This CDR3 reads CASSRVGLRTRAYNEQFF. The DNA of the CDR3 is TGTGCCAGCAGCCGCGTGGGGCTCCGTACCCGAGCCTACAATGAGCAGTTCTTC.

This clone has only one observation. CDR3 nucleotides: TGTGCCACCCGAACCCAGGAACGGAACGAGCAGTACTTC. Its translation is CATRTQERNEQYF. The chain combines TRBV28 with TRBJ2-7; the D is unclear. The CDR3 covers 13 residues. Germline V gives CDR1 MDHEN, CDR2 SYDVKM. Trimming took off 10 bases at V and 5 bases at J, with 18 bases between the two ends. The full variable domain, rest sourced from reference TRBV28 and TRBJ2-7, is DVKVTQSSRYLVKRTGEKVFLECVQDMDHENMFWYRQDPGLGLRLIYFSYDVKMKEKGDIPEGYSVSREKKERFSLILESASTNQTSMYLCATRTQERNEQYFGPGTRLTVT.

This chain connects TRBV29-1 to TRBJ2-1, with D possibly being TRBD2 (6 bases). Germline V gives CDR1 SQVTM, CDR2 ANQGSEA. V was trimmed by 6 bases and J by 4 bases, leaving 16 bases between them. This CDR3 comprises 14 residues. The DNA of the CDR3 is TGCAGCGTCCGCTCGACTAGTAAGTACAATGAGCAGTTCTTC. It translates to CSVRSTSKYNEQFF.

The rearrangement links TRBV6-5 to TRBJ2-1, with unresolved D. The CDR3 length is 13 residues. In germline, CDR1 is MNHEY, CDR2 SVGAGI. V gave up 3 bases and J gave up 3 bases, with 6 bases separating them. CDR3 sequence: CASSYTDYNEQFF. In DNA, the CDR3 is TGTGCCAGCAGTTATACAGACTACAATGAGCAGTTCTTC.